Below are 7 T cell receptor beta chains sequenced from a single sample in a study of T cells in Graves' hyperthyroidism and ophthalmopathy. The investigators amplified TCR beta CDR3 regions from RNA transcripts. TCR CDR3 regions were first amplified by RT-PCR with HTBI primers. TCRdb itself ran the multiplex PCR reads through MiXCR, one entry per CDR3 protein. The sample records hundreds of thousands of distinct CDR3 sequences, about 38% being singletons. The sequencing input was blood. Source of these receptors: a man aged 18 to 29 with Graves' hyperthyroidism.

This clonotype occurred many times. J is TRBJ2-5 and V is TRBV29-1, with 8 bases fitting TRBD2. Unmatched junction bases numbered 4, after V lost 3 bases and J lost 1 base. Germline lookup yields CDR1 SQVTM and CDR2 ANQGSEA. CDR3 length equals 14 residues. For the CDR3, the DNA is TGCAGCGTTGAGGGACTAGGCCTCCAAGAGACCCAGTACTTC. This codes for CSVEGLGLQETQYF.

CDR3 in amino acids: CASSYPMTDSYEQYF. The CDR3, as DNA: TGTGCCAGCAGCTATCCCATGACAGACTCCTACGAGCAGTACTTC. The chain links TRBV11-2 to TRBJ2-7; D may be TRBD1 (5 bases). Germline CDR1 is SGHAT and CDR2 is FQNNGV. Trimming stripped 4 bases from V and 0 bases from J, with 13 bases between. The CDR3 spans 15 residues.

For this clonotype: Given a much more abundant clone one base away, this may be a read error. This likely comes from a read error, as the CDR3 has no conserved phenylalanine or tryptophan at its end. The rearrangement links TRBV19 to TRBJ1-1; 7 bases match TRBD1. Unmatched junction bases numbered 5, after V lost 4 bases and J lost 3 bases. Germline V gives CDR1 LNHDA, CDR2 SQIVND (reference sequence). There are 14 residues in the CDR3. The CDR3 sequence is CASSTRQGHTEAFL. Written as DNA, the CDR3 is TGTGCCAGTAGTACCCGACAGGGCCACACTGAAGCTTTCCTT.

Many counts were recorded for this clonotype. The chain combines TRBV24-1 with TRBJ2-2, with D perhaps TRBD1 or TRBD2 (5 bases each). Between the trimmed V and J ends, which lost 3 bases and 5 bases, there was a span of 15 bases. There are 16 residues in the CDR3. Per germline, CDR1 KGHDR and CDR2 SFDVKD. CDR3 DNA sequence: TGTGCCACCAGTGATCCGGGGACCCGCGGGACCGGGGAGCTGTTTTTT. Translated: CATSDPGTRGTGELFF.

This clonotype was seen ten or more times. This rearrangement joins TRBV29-1 to TRBJ2-2, with 7 bases fitting TRBD2. The junction had 4 bases not matched to a gene; V was cut back by 8 bases and J by 1 base. This CDR3 is built from 13 residues. Germline V gene sequence: CDR1 SQVTM, CDR2 ANQGSEA. The CDR3 DNA is TGCAGCTTCGGGGAGGGGAACACCGGGGAGCTGTTTTTT. Its protein product is CSFGEGNTGELFF.

Ten or more counts support this clonotype. V gene TRBV29-1 combines with J gene TRBJ1-1; D gene ambiguous. With 7 bases removed from V and 3 bases from J, the gap between germline ends came to 6 bases. Germline assignment: CDR1 SQVTM and CDR2 ANQGSEA. This CDR3 has 10 residues. CDR3 DNA: TGCAGCGGCGGGGACACTGAAGCTTTCTTT. It encodes CSGGDTEAFF.

A remark on this clonotype: Mismatch with germline at one junction end may stem from a read error. The V and J genes are TRBV5-6 and TRBJ1-1; D call uncertain. Looked up from germline, CDR1 is SGHDT and CDR2 is YYEEEE. This CDR3 has 13 amino acids. Here the CDR3 reads CAGSSSMSTEAFF. The CDR3 DNA sequence: TGTGCCGGCAGCTCCTCCATGTCCACTGAAGCTTTCTTT.